These T cell receptor beta chains were read from a single sample in a study of T cell repertoires in aging, cancer and after chemotherapy. TCRdb reanalysed the multiplex PCR reads using MiXCR and keeps one entry per CDR3 protein. The data show just under 5,500 distinct CDR3 sequences, 44% seen once. Sequencing input: blood. The receptor set was obtained from a human donor with a blood cancer. Each CDR3 is given with its conserved first and last residue. Fields, in order: J gene, clone size, D gene, V gene, CDR3 protein, CDR3 DNA. The D gene is left open where the match is weak. The size of a clone is reported for some rows only, either as once, few or many, or as a class for expanded clones.

>TRBJ2-7|-|TRBD2|TRBV12-3/TRBV12-4
CASKVSGSWYEQYF
TGTGCCAGCAAAGTTAGCGGGAGTTGGTACGAGCAGTACTTC
>TRBJ2-1|-|TRBD1|TRBV4-3
CASSQEVGTGKFF
TGCGCCAGCAGCCAAGAAGTCGGGACAGGAAAGTTCTTC
>TRBJ2-1|-|-|TRBV19
CASSISTVYNEQFF
TGTGCCAGTAGTATTTCGACAGTCTACAATGAGCAGTTCTTC
>TRBJ1-2|-|TRBD1|TRBV29-1
CSVGQGVDYGYTF
TGCAGCGTCGGACAGGGTGTTGACTATGGCTACACCTTC
>TRBJ1-2|-|-|TRBV6-5
CASRKSGDGNGYTF
TGTGCCAGCAGAAAATCAGGGGATGGGAATGGCTACACCTTC
>TRBJ2-1|-|-|TRBV27
CASSSNRQGSYNEQFF
TGTGCCAGCAGTTCAAATAGGCAGGGCTCCTACAATGAGCAGTTCTTC
>TRBJ2-3|-|-|TRBV6-1
CASSDGGAVGADTQYF
TGTGCCAGCAGTGATGGGGGGGCGGTAGGGGCAGATACGCAGTATTTT
>TRBJ1-1|-|-|TRBV5-4
CASSGRGNTEAFF
TGTGCCAGCAGCGGTCGGGGGAACACTGAAGCTTTCTTT
>TRBJ2-5|-|TRBD1|TRBV6-5
CASSYSRGLGVGETQYF
TGTGCCAGCAGTTACTCGAGGGGGCTTGGGGTGGGGGAGACCCAGTACTTC
>TRBJ2-3|large|-|TRBV29-1
CSVGLGSTDTQYF
TGCAGCGTTGGGCTCGGAAGCACAGATACGCAGTATTTT
>TRBJ2-1|-|-|TRBV29-1
CSVEGSGAKCRPEQFF
TGCAGCGTTGAGGGGTCAGGGGCAAAATGTAGGCCTGAGCAGTTCTTC
>TRBJ2-4|-|-|TRBV12-3/TRBV12-4
CASSQDPENIQYF
TGTGCCAGCAGCCAGGATCCAGAAAACATTCAGTACTTC
>TRBJ2-1|few|-|TRBV6-2/TRBV6-3
CASSYSRDRGSNEQFF
TGTGCCAGCAGTTACTCGAGAGATCGGGGTTCCAATGAGCAGTTCTTC
>TRBJ1-2|-|TRBD1|TRBV13
CASTYRPGQGSYGYTF
TGTGCCAGCACCTATCGGCCGGGACAGGGCTCCTATGGCTACACCTTC
>TRBJ2-1|few|-|TRBV6-5
CASSPLLTPGNEQFF
TGTGCCAGCAGTCCTCTGCTGACACCGGGGAATGAGCAGTTCTTC
>TRBJ2-7|-|-|TRBV11-1
CASSLMSAWGSPYEQYF
TGTGCCAGCAGCTTAATGAGTGCTTGGGGGTCTCCCTACGAGCAGTACTTC
>TRBJ2-1|-|-|TRBV5-4
CASSADLNSYNEQFF
TGTGCCAGCAGCGCCGACCTGAACTCCTACAATGAGCAGTTCTTC
>TRBJ2-7|once|-|TRBV18
CASSPEGGQYF
TGTGCCAGCTCACCGGAGGGCGGGCAGTACTTC
>TRBJ1-3|few|-|TRBV18
CASSPRMGNSGNTIYF
TGTGCCAGCTCACCACGAATGGGAAACTCTGGAAACACCATATATTTT
>TRBJ1-2|-|TRBD1|TRBV6-5
CASSYRSGGSYGYTF
TGTGCCAGCAGTTATAGGTCAGGGGGCAGCTATGGCTACACCTTC
>TRBJ2-1|-|-|TRBV18
CASRTPGHGYNEQFF
TGTGCCAGCCGCACTCCGGGACATGGCTACAATGAGCAGTTCTTC
>TRBJ2-3|-|TRBD1|TRBV7-9
CASSFSGRQGARTDTQYF
TGTGCCAGCAGCTTCTCCGGAAGACAGGGGGCCCGCACAGATACGCAGTATTTT
>TRBJ2-7|-|TRBD2|TRBV12-3/TRBV12-4
CASRVSGGAKEQYF
TGTGCCAGCAGGGTTAGCGGGGGGGCGAAAGAGCAGTACTTC
>TRBJ2-2|few|TRBD2|TRBV12-3/TRBV12-4
CASSPGLNTGELFF
TGTGCCAGCAGCCCGGGACTAAACACCGGGGAGCTGTTTTTT
>TRBJ2-2|few|TRBD1|TRBV20-1
CSVQTGSNTGELFF
TGCAGTGTTCAGACAGGGTCGAACACCGGGGAGCTGTTTTTT
>TRBJ2-1|-|TRBD2|TRBV5-5
CASRAWLRASGSGDEQFF
TGTGCCAGCAGAGCTTGGTTAAGGGCTAGCGGGAGTGGCGATGAGCAGTTCTTC
>TRBJ2-7|-|-|TRBV6-5
CASSYSRATYEQYF
TGTGCCAGCAGTTACTCGCGGGCAACCTACGAGCAGTACTTC
>TRBJ1-2|-|-|TRBV24-1
CASRTGYTF
TGTGCCTCCCGGACAGGCTACACCTTC
>TRBJ2-2|few|TRBD2|TRBV7-2
CASSLGASGRAGELFF
TGTGCCAGCAGCTTAGGCGCTAGCGGGCGCGCCGGGGAGCTGTTTTTT
>TRBJ2-5|-|-|TRBV19
CASSIGGQLETQYF
TGTGCCAGTAGTATCGGTGGACAGCTAGAGACCCAGTACTTC
>TRBJ1-4|-|TRBD1|TRBV5-6
CASSSKGTGAEKLFF
TGTGCCAGCAGCTCGAAGGGGACAGGGGCCGAAAAACTGTTTTTT
>TRBJ1-2|-|TRBD1|TRBV20-1
CSATDRGASYTF
TGCAGTGCTACGGACAGGGGGGCAAGCTACACCTTC
>TRBJ2-7|-|TRBD1|TRBV19
CASSGTGTGPYEQYF
TGTGCCAGTAGTGGGACCGGGACAGGACCCTACGAGCAGTACTTC
>TRBJ1-5|-|-|TRBV20-1
CSARETSIQPQHF
TGCAGTGCTAGAGAGACATCGATACAGCCCCAGCATTTT
>TRBJ1-5|large|-|TRBV15
CATSNLGGKDGNQPQHF
TGTGCCACCAGCAACCTAGGGGGGAAAGATGGCAATCAGCCCCAGCATTTT
>TRBJ2-1|-|TRBD1|TRBV20-1
CSAGTGNINEQFF
TGCAGTGCCGGGACAGGGAATATCAATGAGCAGTTCTTC
>TRBJ2-5|-|TRBD2|TRBV6-4
CASRDRGLAGYQETQYF
TGTGCCAGCAGGGACAGAGGGCTAGCGGGGTACCAAGAGACCCAGTACTTC
>TRBJ2-3|-|TRBD1|TRBV7-3
CASSLKVTGTLSSTDTQYF
TGTGCCAGCAGCTTAAAAGTGACAGGGACCTTATCTAGCACAGATACGCAGTATTTT
>TRBJ1-1|-|-|TRBV5-5
CASSWGTAISEAFF
TGTGCCAGCAGCTGGGGGACGGCGATCTCTGAAGCTTTCTTT
>TRBJ2-3|-|-|TRBV6-4
CASSTGSSTDTQYF
TGTGCCAGCAGTACCGGTAGTAGCACAGATACGCAGTATTTT
>TRBJ2-1|few|-|TRBV11-1
CASSSGQYNEQFF
TGTGCCAGCAGCTCGGGACAATACAATGAGCAGTTCTTC
>TRBJ2-2|-|-|TRBV19
CASMNGGAGTGELFF
TGTGCCAGTATGAATGGGGGCGCGGGGACCGGGGAGCTGTTTTTT
>TRBJ2-4|-|-|TRBV30
CAWSVPNAKNIQYF
TGTGCCTGGAGTGTTCCGAATGCCAAAAACATTCAGTACTTC
>TRBJ1-3|-|-|TRBV5-6
CASSRRGISGNTIYF
TGTGCCAGCAGCCGGCGGGGTATCTCTGGAAACACCATATATTTT
>TRBJ1-1|-|-|TRBV6-1
CASRLGRGTEAFF
TGTGCCAGCAGGCTCGGACGGGGCACTGAAGCTTTCTTT
>TRBJ1-2|few|-|TRBV6-5
CASSPSVFGTYGYGYTF
TGTGCCAGCAGCCCCAGTGTATTCGGGACCTACGGTTATGGCTACACCTTC
>TRBJ2-2|-|-|TRBV19
CASSLTNTGELFF
TGTGCCAGCAGCCTTACGAACACCGGGGAGCTGTTTTTT
>TRBJ2-3|-|-|TRBV13
CASSFRGSDTQYF
TGTGCCAGCAGCTTTAGGGGTTCAGATACGCAGTATTTT
>TRBJ2-2|few|-|TRBV5-6
CASSLGLVGGELFF
TGTGCCAGCAGCCTGGGACTTGTCGGCGGGGAGCTGTTTTTT
>TRBJ1-2|few|-|TRBV20-1
CSARLVQGTLGYTF
TGCAGTGCTAGATTAGTCCAGGGGACGTTGGGCTACACCTTC
>TRBJ2-1|-|-|TRBV18
CASSPLNEQFF
TGTGCCAGCTCACCGCTGAATGAGCAGTTCTTC
>TRBJ2-3|-|TRBD2|TRBV6-4
CASSDRGGASSDTQYF
TGTGCCAGCAGTGATCGCGGGGGGGCATCCTCAGATACGCAGTATTTT
>TRBJ2-3|few|TRBD2|TRBV6-2/TRBV6-3
CASSYGTRSDTQYF
TGTGCCAGCAGTTACGGGACTAGGTCAGATACGCAGTATTTT
>TRBJ2-1|-|-|TRBV12-3/TRBV12-4
CASSLAAYNEQFF
TGTGCCAGCAGTTTAGCGGCTTACAATGAGCAGTTCTTC
>TRBJ1-6|-|-|TRBV6-1
CASRVRGNSPLHF
TGTGCCAGCAGGGTGAGGGGTAATTCACCCCTCCACTTT